The source of this T cell receptor (beta chain) is a study of blood T cell repertoires in COVID-19. On the study more broadly: From the United States, Italy and Spain came samples of acute and convalescent COVID-19. Sources were T cells, B-cell-depleted T cells, or PBMCs; the material itself was cDNA or gDNA.

Looked up from germline, CDR1 is LGHNA and CDR2 is YNFKEQ. V lost 0 bases, J lost 6 bases, and 21 bases lay in between. The CDR3 has 18 residues. Original analysis: Nucleated cell number was recorded as an estimate derived from reference gene primer amplification. Measured with immunoSEQ multiplex PCR; TCRdb has only the in-frame clones, and not every one. Clone size and V and J calls were adopted from that table, with D and trimming inferred from the DNA. The sample includes roughly 110,000 clones, approximately 85% of them seen just once. This clone was seen more than once but under ten times. The receptor's source is a man aged 40-49 years with acute or convalescent COVID-19. The chain uses TRBV4-2 and TRBJ2-1, with D possibly being TRBD2 (7 bases). The material sequenced was peripheral blood. CDR3 protein: CASSQDLAAEVGGNEQFF. In DNA, the CDR3 is TGTGCCAGCAGCCAAGATCTAGCGGCCGAGGTAGGGGGCAATGAGCAGTTCTTC.